Listed here are 22 T cell receptor beta chains from one sample, sequenced in a study of CD8 T cells in ankylosing spondylitis. The study's findings and limits: A motif of eight or nine highly homologous TCR beta variants was seen as apparently characteristic of ankylosing spondylitis blood.

Their cognate antigens are unknown. TCRdb reanalysed the 5' RACE reads using MiXCR and keeps one entry per CDR3 protein. Counted here are about 480,000 distinct CDR3 sequences, over 15% occurring once; the ten biggest clones make up 0.95% to 1.1%. The sequencing sample was made of blood, either unsorted or a sorted T cell fraction (not recorded which). The receptors stem from a male donor with ankylosing spondylitis.

The gene calls are TRBV20-1 and TRBJ1-1; no clear D gene. Trimming left V 5 bases short and J 5 bases short, with 9 bases between. Germline loops: CDR1 DFQATT, CDR2 SNEGSKA (reference sequence). The CDR3 covers 11 residues. CDR3 amino acids: CSAFGRTEAFF. CDR3 DNA: TGCAGTGCTTTCGGGAGGACTGAAGCTTTCTTT.

V is TRBV6-1 and J is TRBJ1-2; 7 positions agree with TRBD1. Losses at the gene ends were 6 bases for V and 2 bases for J; bases not matched to a gene: 15. The CDR3 runs 17 residues. Germline V gene lookup returns CDR1 MNHNS and CDR2 SASEGT. Written as DNA, the CDR3 is TGTGCCAGCAGCCGTCACCTTAGAGGGGGCGACAACTATGGCTACACCTTC. This encodes CASSRHLRGGDNYGYTF.

This clonotype turned up a few times. In nucleotides, the CDR3 is TGCGCCAGCAGCGGCGACAGTCATGGAAACACCATATATTTT. Its protein is CASSGDSHGNTIYF. V gene TRBV5-1 combines with J gene TRBJ1-3; D possibly corresponds to TRBD1 (5 bases). The CDR3 totals 14 residues. Trimming left V 4 bases short and J 3 bases short, with 11 bases between. Germline V gives CDR1 SGHRS, CDR2 YFSETQ.

There are a few counts of this clonotype. The chain is built from TRBV7-2 and TRBJ1-2, with unresolved D. The CDR3 spans 14 residues. Trimming shortened V by 5 bases and J by 2 bases, and 12 bases separated the two germline ends. Looked up from germline, CDR1 is SGHTA and CDR2 is FQGNSA. The CDR3 loop is CASSPREGNYGYTF. The CDR3 DNA is TGTGCCAGCAGCCCCCGGGAGGGCAACTATGGCTACACCTTC.

The J gene is TRBJ2-5, the V gene TRBV20-1, with a tentative D call TRBD1 (6 bases). The CDR3 spans 15 residues. From germline, CDR1 is DFQATT and CDR2 SNEGSKA (reference sequence). Trimming took off 5 bases at V and 2 bases at J, with 18 bases between the two ends. CDR3 residues: CSAYDRWGSQETQYF. The DNA of the CDR3 is TGCAGTGCTTATGACAGGTGGGGGTCACAAGAGACCCAGTACTTC.

The chain couples TRBV5-6 to TRBJ2-1; 9 bases agree with TRBD2. After removal of 4 bases from V and 4 bases from J, the junction contained 6 bases not matched to a gene. The CDR3 sequence is 15 residues long. Germline values: CDR1 SGHDT, CDR2 YYEEEE. The DNA for the CDR3 is TGTGCCAGCAGCGGGGGACTAGCCAAATACAATGAGCAGTTCTTC. Protein sequence: CASSGGLAKYNEQFF.

V gene TRBV28 combines with J gene TRBJ1-2, with 8 bases aligning to TRBD1. The CDR3 spans 17 residues. The germline gives CDR1 MDHEN, CDR2 SYDVKM. V was clipped by 6 bases and J by 7 bases; unmatched bases: 19. CDR3 sequence (DNA): TGTGCCAGCAGCCGTCCGGGACAGGTCCCCAAAGTGGGTGGCTACACCTTC. It specifies CASSRPGQVPKVGGYTF.

This clonotype was found a few times. The V call is TRBV25-1, the J call TRBJ1-1; no firm D call. The CDR3 is made up of 15 amino acids. CDR1 MGHDK and CDR2 SYGVNS come from the germline V gene. Trimming pared 6 bases from V and 4 bases from J, leaving 18 bases between. CDR3 coding DNA: TGTGCCAGCAGGGCCTCGGAGAAACCGTCCACTGAAGCTTTCTTT. It specifies CASRASEKPSTEAFF.

The chain has TRBV12-3 or TRBV12-4 and TRBJ1-1; D is possibly TRBD1 (5 bases). The ends were cut back, 3 bases at V and 6 bases at J, with 14 bases in the middle. This CDR3 contains 14 residues. CDR3 amino acids: CASSFGGSAPEAFF. CDR3 DNA: TGTGCCAGCAGTTTTGGGGGGTCAGCCCCTGAAGCTTTCTTT.

This chain uses TRBV6-5 with TRBJ2-7; 9 nucleotides agree with TRBD1. V trimming: 4 bases; J trimming: 2 bases; junction bases outside the gene matches: 6. The CDR3 consists of 15 residues. Germline CDR1 reads MNHEY; CDR2 reads SVGAGI. The CDR3 spells CASSSGTGITYEQYF. The CDR3, as DNA: TGTGCCAGCAGTTCGGGGACAGGGATAACCTACGAGCAGTACTTC.

The table lists this clonotype with many counts. This sequence joins TRBV7-6 and TRBJ2-5; D gene uncertain. Trimming cost V 1 base and J 4 bases, with 4 bases left between them. The CDR3 is made up of 12 amino acids. The germline V gene encodes CDR1 SGHVS and CDR2 FNYEAQ. The CDR3 loop reads CASSLGSETQYF. The CDR3 DNA reads as TGTGCCAGCAGCTTAGGATCAGAGACCCAGTACTTC.

The gene calls are TRBV11-2 and TRBJ1-1; the D is unclear. The V gene's germline CDR1 is SGHAT and CDR2 FQNNGV. V was clipped by 5 bases and J by 0 bases, with 10 bases between them. This CDR3 has 14 amino acids. The CDR3 sequence is CASSEARLNTEAFF. The CDR3 DNA sequence: TGTGCCAGCAGCGAGGCCAGGCTGAACACTGAAGCTTTCTTT. Combining the CDR3 with reference TRBV11-2 and TRBJ1-1 gives the whole variable domain EAGVAQSPRYKIIEKRQSVAFWCNPISGHATLYWYQQILGQGPKLLIQFQNNGVVDDSQLPKDRFSAERLKGVDSTLKIQPAKLEDSAVYLCASSEARLNTEAFFGQGTRLTVV.

This clonotype has only a few counts. The chain employs TRBV12-3 or TRBV12-4 and TRBJ1-1; D might be TRBD1 (5 bases). CDR3 length: 12 residues. The V end lost 6 bases, the J end lost 4 bases, and 9 bases lay between the germline ends. CDR3 in amino acids: CASSWGTTEAFF. The CDR3 bases are TGTGCCAGCAGCTGGGGGACCACTGAAGCTTTCTTT.

This clonotype was counted only a few times. V is TRBV12-3 or TRBV12-4 and J is TRBJ2-2; 9 bases fit TRBD1. The junction had 4 bases not matched to a gene; V was cut back by 5 bases and J by 0 bases. The CDR3 runs to 16 residues. The CDR3 protein is CASSPGTGTNTGELFF. CDR3 nucleotide sequence: TGTGCCAGCAGTCCCGGGACAGGGACGAACACCGGGGAGCTGTTTTTT.

CDR3 in DNA: TGTGCCAGCAGGGGACAGGAGCCGATGAACACTGAAGCTTTCTTT. This encodes CASRGQEPMNTEAFF. The rearrangement joins TRBV6-1 to TRBJ1-1, with 8 bases identical to TRBD1. Trimming removed 6 bases from V and 0 bases from J; junction bases left unmatched: 6. CDR3 length equals 15 residues. Germline values: CDR1 MNHNS, CDR2 SASEGT.

This clonotype was counted only a few times. The chain uses TRBV9 and TRBJ2-3, with 7 bases identical to TRBD2. The junction had 8 bases not matched to a gene; V was cut back by 6 bases and J by 1 base. Germline-derived CDR1 and CDR2 are SGDLS and YYNGEE. The CDR3 length is 15 residues. CDR3 DNA sequence: TGTGCCAGCAACTCGGCGGGAGCCGGCACAGATACGCAGTATTTT. Translation: CASNSAGAGTDTQYF.

The chain combines TRBV7-2 with TRBJ2-3; TRBD2 matches 16 bases. CDR1 is SGHTA and CDR2 is FQGNSA in the germline V gene. The CDR3 runs to 13 residues. V trimming: 5 bases; J trimming: 13 bases; junction bases outside the gene matches: 3. CDR3: CASSTGTSGREYF. DNA for the CDR3: TGTGCCAGCAGCACCGGGACTAGCGGGAGGGAGTATTTT.

There are a few counts of this clonotype. The chain is built from TRBV5-6 and TRBJ2-5, with a possible D match to TRBD2 (7 bases). V dropped 2 bases and J dropped 5 bases, with 10 bases sitting between them. From germline, CDR1 is SGHDT and CDR2 YYEEEE. This CDR3 region has 13 residues. The CDR3 DNA is TGTGCCAGCAGCTTCGGGGGGCCGGAGACCCAGTACTTC. This encodes CASSFGGPETQYF. The full variable domain, completed using reference TRBV5-6 and TRBJ2-5, is DAGVTQSPTHLIKTRGQQVTLRCSPKSGHDTVSWYQQALGQGPQFIFQYYEEEERQRGNFPDRFSGHQFPNYSSELNVNALLLGDSALYLCASSFGGPETQYFGPGTRLLVL.

This clonotype occurred a few times. V is TRBV5-1 and J is TRBJ1-2; D is perhaps TRBD1 (5 bases). Trimming pared 4 bases from V and 4 bases from J, leaving 14 bases between. The germline CDR1 and CDR2 sequences are SGHRS and YFSETQ. The CDR3 consists of 14 residues. CDR3 bases: TGCGCCAGCAGCAACGGGACGGCGGTCTATGGCTACACCTTC. It is translated as CASSNGTAVYGYTF.

Only a few counts were recorded for this clonotype. This sequence joins TRBV19 and TRBJ2-5, with TRBD2 matching over 9 bases. The trim removed 4 bases at V and 4 bases at J, leaving 7 bases unmatched. The CDR3 has 15 amino acids. Germline V CDR1 and CDR2: LNHDA, SQIVND (reference sequence). As DNA, the CDR3 is TGTGCCAGTAGTAATCCTAGCGGGGTTGGAGAGACCCAGTACTTC. This translates into CASSNPSGVGETQYF.

The chain recombines TRBV5-6 with TRBJ2-5; D not resolved. V was pared by 3 bases and J by 4 bases, with 10 bases between. The CDR3 has 13 amino acids. Germline CDR1 and CDR2: SGHDT and YYEEEE. CDR3 region: CASSSTRGETQYF. Here the CDR3 DNA reads TGTGCCAGCAGCTCAACTCGCGGAGAGACCCAGTACTTC.

The rearrangement uses TRBV4-3 and TRBJ2-6, with D perhaps given as TRBD1 or TRBD2 (5 bases each). Trimming removed 3 bases at V and 3 bases at J, with 15 bases between. Germline assignment: CDR1 LGHNA and CDR2 YSLEER. The CDR3 loop spans 17 amino acids. The CDR3 is CASSHGDPPVGANVLTF. The CDR3 nucleotides read TGCGCCAGCAGCCACGGGGACCCGCCGGTTGGGGCCAACGTCCTGACTTTC.